This TCR beta chain derives from a study of vaccination and CD4 T cells after COVID-19. In the study overall: Overlapping SARS-CoV-2, HCoV-NL63, HCoV-OC43 and HCoV-229E spike peptides were used to stimulate cells.

Treatment of the sample: approximately nine-day PBMC culture with coronavirus spike peptide pools or control peptides (ViraFEST assay). Only a few counts were recorded for this clonotype. Its specificity is not known. CD4+ T cells that had been cultured provided DNA sequenced with the Oncomine TCR Beta short-read assay. One entry per CDR3 protein, called by TCRdb with MiXCR from the PCR reads. Among about 7,800 distinct CDR3 sequences, more than 50% were seen once, and the ten largest hold around 30%. The trim removed 7 bases at V and 5 bases at J, leaving 8 bases unmatched. This CDR3 is 13 amino acids long. The germline CDR1 and CDR2 sequences are MNHEY and SMNVEV (reference sequence).

This sequence originates from a human donor who had recovered from COVID-19. The chain employs TRBV27 and TRBJ2-7, with 7 nucleotides matching TRBD1. Sequencing used CD4+ T cells from blood, cultured in vitro. The CDR3: CASKRTGHDEQYF. For the CDR3, the DNA is TGTGCCAGCAAAAGGACAGGTCACGACGAGCAGTACTTC.